This TCR beta chain was sequenced in a study of identical twins. There are many counts of this clonotype. As yet, its antigen is unknown. Germline CDR1 reads SNHLY; CDR2 reads FYNNEI. This CDR3 is 13 amino acids long. Trimming took 7 bases from V and 1 from J, leaving 10 bases between them. Via MiXCR, TCRdb re-called the 5' RACE reads, giving one row per CDR3 protein. The sample holds about 720,000 distinct CDR3 sequences, 15% to 20% seen once. Study findings and constraints: Insertion counts were lower in abundant cord blood beta clonotypes, a trend that memory repertoires did not show.

The same data also contributed to another study, on T cells expressing NK-cell markers.

This receptor was taken from a woman aged 18-29 years in good health. Sequencing input: PBMCs. V and J are TRBV2 and TRBJ1-1, with TRBD1 as a possible D gene (6 bases). The CDR3 bases are TGTGCCAGCAAGGGGGGGCGGAACACTGAAGCTTTCTTT. Translating it yields CASKGGRNTEAFF.